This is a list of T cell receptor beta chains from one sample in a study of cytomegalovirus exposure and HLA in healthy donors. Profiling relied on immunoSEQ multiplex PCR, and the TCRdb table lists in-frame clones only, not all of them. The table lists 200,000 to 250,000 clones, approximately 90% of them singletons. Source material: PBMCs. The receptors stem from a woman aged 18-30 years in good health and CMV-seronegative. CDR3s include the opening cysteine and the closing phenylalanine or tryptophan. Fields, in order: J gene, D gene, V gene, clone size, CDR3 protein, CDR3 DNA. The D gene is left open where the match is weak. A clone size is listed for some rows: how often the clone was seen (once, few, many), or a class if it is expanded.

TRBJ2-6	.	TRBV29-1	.	CSVGEAAGANVLTF	TGCAGCGTTGGGGAGGCAGCTGGGGCCAACGTCCTGACTTTC
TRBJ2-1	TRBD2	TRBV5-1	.	CASSSLAGGAYNEQFF	TGCGCCAGCAGTTCACTAGCGGGAGGTGCCTACAATGAGCAGTTCTTC
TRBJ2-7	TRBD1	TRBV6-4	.	CASSRKETGRNYEQYF	TGTGCCAGCAGCAGGAAAGAGACAGGGAGAAACTACGAGCAGTACTTC
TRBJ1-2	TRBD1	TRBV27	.	CASSPRTGGTGYTF	TGTGCCAGCAGTCCCCGGACAGGGGGCACTGGCTACACCTTC
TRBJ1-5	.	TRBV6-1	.	CASSEETGNQPQHF	TGTGCCAGCAGTGAAGAGACAGGCAATCAGCCCCAGCATTTT
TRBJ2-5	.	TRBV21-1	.	CASSKGRGGQETQYF	TGTGCCAGCAGCAAAGGGAGGGGCGGACAAGAGACCCAGTACTTC
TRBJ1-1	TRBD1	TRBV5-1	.	CASSLDRGRDTEAFF	TGCGCCAGCAGCTTGGACAGGGGGCGAGACACTGAAGCTTTCTTT
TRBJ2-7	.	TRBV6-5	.	CASSYSVGLYEQYF	TGTGCCAGCAGTTACTCGGTGGGACTCTACGAGCAGTACTTC
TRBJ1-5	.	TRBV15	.	CATSSQVGANQPQHF	TGTGCCACCAGCAGCCAGGTGGGGGCCAATCAGCCCCAGCATTTT
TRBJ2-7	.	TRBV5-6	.	CASSGVSTNEQYF	TGTGCCAGCAGCGGAGTCAGCACAAACGAGCAGTACTTC
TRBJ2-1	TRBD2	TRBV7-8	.	CASSLQKLAGVAQFF	TGTGCCAGCAGCTTGCAGAAACTAGCGGGGGTTGCGCAGTTCTTC
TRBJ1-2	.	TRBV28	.	CASSEGLGGKWYGYTF	TGTGCCAGCAGTGAGGGCTTGGGGGGGAAGTGGTATGGCTACACCTTC
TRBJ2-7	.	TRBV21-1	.	CASSKESDSNSYEQYF	TGTGCCAGCAGCAAAGAGTCAGATTCCAACTCCTACGAGCAGTACTTC
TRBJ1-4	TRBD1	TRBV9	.	CASGGQGLTNEKLFF	TGTGCCAGCGGAGGACAGGGATTAACTAATGAAAAACTGTTTTTT
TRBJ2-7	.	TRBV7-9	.	CASSPQGLGRGGYEQYF	TGTGCCAGCAGCCCGCAAGGCCTTGGCAGGGGTGGTTACGAGCAGTACTTC
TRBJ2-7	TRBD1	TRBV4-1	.	CASSQLYRTGSYEQYF	TGCGCCAGCAGCCAGCTATACAGGACAGGATCCTACGAGCAGTACTTC
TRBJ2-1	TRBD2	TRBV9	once	CASSVDPLAGVDNEQFF	TGTGCCAGCAGCGTAGACCCGCTAGCGGGAGTCGACAATGAGCAGTTCTTC
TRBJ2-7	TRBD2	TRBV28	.	CASRLGTSGSVHEQYF	TGTGCCAGCAGACTAGGGACTAGCGGGAGTGTCCACGAGCAGTACTTC
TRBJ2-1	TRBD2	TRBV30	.	CAWSVRASGRNEQFF	TGTGCCTGGAGTGTACGTGCTAGCGGGAGGAATGAGCAGTTCTTC
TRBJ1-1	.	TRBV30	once	CAWSPSMMDTEAFF	TGTGCCTGGAGTCCTTCTATGATGGACACTGAAGCTTTCTTT
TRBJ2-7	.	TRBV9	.	CASSVRDSAGEQYF	TGTGCCAGCAGCGTGCGGGACAGTGCGGGGGAGCAGTACTTC
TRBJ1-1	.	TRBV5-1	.	CASSLASGVNTEAFF	TGCGCCAGCAGCTTGGCTTCCGGGGTGAACACTGAAGCTTTCTTT
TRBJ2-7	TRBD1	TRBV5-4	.	CASSNDRVGVEQYF	TGTGCCAGCAGCAATGACAGGGTTGGGGTTGAGCAGTACTTC
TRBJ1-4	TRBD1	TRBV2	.	CASSEASGDSNEKLFF	TGTGCCAGCAGTGAAGCGTCAGGGGACAGTAATGAAAAACTGTTTTTT
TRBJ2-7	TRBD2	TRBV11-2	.	CASSLDLLAGGPYEQYF	TGTGCCAGCAGCTTAGATCTTCTAGCGGGAGGGCCCTACGAGCAGTACTTC
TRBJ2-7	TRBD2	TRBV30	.	CAWSVYLAGAKQYF	TGTGCCTGGAGTGTATATCTAGCGGGAGCGAAGCAGTACTTC
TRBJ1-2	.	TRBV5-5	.	CASTLNPGRGYTF	TGTGCCAGCACCTTAAATCCGGGTCGTGGCTACACCTTC
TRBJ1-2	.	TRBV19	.	CASRRGYGYTF	TGTGCCAGTAGACGAGGATATGGCTACACCTTC
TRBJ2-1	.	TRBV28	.	CASSLVRGHEQFF	TGTGCCAGCAGTTTGGTTAGGGGCCATGAGCAGTTCTTC
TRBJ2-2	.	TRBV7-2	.	CASSLDGRGTGELFF	TGTGCCAGCAGCTTAGATGGCAGGGGCACCGGGGAGCTGTTTTTT
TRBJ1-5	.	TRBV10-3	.	CAISETGNQPQHF	TGTGCCATCAGTGAAACAGGGAATCAGCCCCAGCATTTT
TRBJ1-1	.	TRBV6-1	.	CASSEDSRNTEAFF	TGTGCCAGCAGCGAGGACAGCAGGAACACTGAAGCTTTCTTT
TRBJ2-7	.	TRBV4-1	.	CASSLVPVLYEQYF	TGCGCCAGCAGCCTCGTCCCGGTCCTTTACGAGCAGTACTTC
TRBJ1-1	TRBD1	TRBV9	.	CASSLRTGGTTEAFF	TGTGCCAGCAGCCTCCGGACAGGGGGCACCACTGAAGCTTTCTTT
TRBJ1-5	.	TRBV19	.	CASSIGVSNQPQHF	TGTGCCAGTAGTATCGGAGTCAGCAATCAGCCCCAGCATTTT
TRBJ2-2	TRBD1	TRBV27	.	CASSLGQGGTTGELFF	TGTGCCAGCAGTTTAGGACAGGGGGGGACCACCGGGGAGCTGTTTTTT
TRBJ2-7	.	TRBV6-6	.	CASTGSYEQYF	TGTGCCAGCACGGGGTCCTACGAGCAGTACTTC
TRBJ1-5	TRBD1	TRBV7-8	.	CASSFGDGTGNQPQHF	TGTGCCAGCAGCTTCGGTGACGGGACAGGGAATCAGCCCCAGCATTTT
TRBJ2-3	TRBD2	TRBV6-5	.	CASSYHSGSDVDTQYF	TGTGCCAGCAGTTACCACAGCGGGAGTGATGTAGATACGCAGTATTTT
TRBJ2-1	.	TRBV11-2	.	CASSLPGSYNEQFF	TGTGCCAGCAGCTTGCCGGGCTCCTACAATGAGCAGTTCTTC
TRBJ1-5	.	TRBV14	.	CASSQGGNQPQHF	TGTGCCAGCAGCCAAGGAGGGAATCAGCCCCAGCATTTT
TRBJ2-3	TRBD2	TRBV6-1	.	CASSELAGTTDTQYF	TGTGCCAGCAGTGAACTAGCGGGGACCACAGATACGCAGTATTTT
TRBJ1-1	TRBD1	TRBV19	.	CASTQTGGISEAFF	TGTGCCAGTACACAGACAGGGGGGATATCTGAAGCTTTCTTT
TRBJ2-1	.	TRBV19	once	CASSGGGPYNEQFF	TGTGCCAGTAGTGGAGGAGGACCCTACAATGAGCAGTTCTTC